The clone carrying this T cell receptor (beta chain) was found a few times. As yet, its antigen is unknown. The data are from a study of cytomegalovirus exposure and HLA in healthy donors. Study-level background: Of around 400 genotyped donors, more than 65% grouped in the Caucasian-associated ancestry cluster.

The germline V and J ends were trimmed by 6 bases and 0 bases, with 20 bases remaining between them. Germline V gene data show CDR1 as SGHRS and CDR2 as YFSETQ. The CDR3 totals 17 residues. Findings of the study overall: It was shown in a later analysis that HLA-associated TCR beta chains were more clonally expanded than other, equally common chains. Usually a TCR sequence was rare, but some public TCRs were found in many donors.

PCR involved 60 Vbeta and 13 Jbeta primers. Produced via immunoSEQ multiplex PCR; TCRdb's table is partial and in-frame only. The sample contains over 100,000 clones, roughly four fifths of which appear only once. Sequenced: PBMCs. The TCR originated in a female donor in good health and CMV-seropositive. The chain combines TRBV5-1 with TRBJ2-3, with D perhaps matching TRBD1 (5 bases). The CDR3 nucleotides are TGCGCCAGCAAACCGGCCCAGGGCTTAACTAGCACAGATACGCAGTATTTT. Its protein is CASKPAQGLTSTDTQYF.